The 2 T cell receptor beta chains reported below all come from one sample, sequenced in a study of T cells in Graves' hyperthyroidism and ophthalmopathy. There were TCR beta CDR3 regions amplified from RNA transcripts. With the HTBI primer set, the TCR CDR3 went through a first round of RT-PCR. TCRdb re-called the multiplex PCR reads with MiXCR, one entry per CDR3 protein. The sample records around 350,000 distinct CDR3 sequences, 13% to 15% being singletons. The source material was blood. Receptor source: a woman between 25 and 40 years old with Graves' ophthalmopathy.

This clonotype appeared many times. The V call is TRBV11-1, the J call TRBJ2-1; D is undetermined. This CDR3 region has 16 residues. The V end was cut by 0 bases, the J end by 0 bases, with 9 bases between. Germline V CDR1 and CDR2: SGHAT, FQDESV (reference sequence). The CDR3 spells CASSLAPTHSYNEQFF. The CDR3 DNA is TGTGCCAGCAGCTTAGCCCCAACACACTCCTACAATGAGCAGTTCTTC. Full variable domain (outside the CDR3, taken from reference TRBV11-1 and TRBJ2-1): EAEVAQSPRYKITEKSQAVAFWCDPISGHATLYWYRQILGQGPELLVQFQDESVVDDSQLPKDRFSAERLKGVDSTLKIQPAELGDSAMYLCASSLAPTHSYNEQFFGPGTRLTVL.

In this sample, this clonotype turned up many times. The V and J genes are TRBV7-8 and TRBJ1-1; a possible D gene is TRBD1 (6 bases). The CDR3 runs to 16 residues. V was clipped by 3 bases and J by 5 bases, with 19 bases between them. Germline V CDR1 and CDR2: SGHVS, FQNEAQ. The CDR3 reads CASSFHPAGGGTEAFF. The CDR3 DNA reads as TGTGCCAGCAGCTTTCACCCGGCGGGGGGCGGGACTGAAGCTTTCTTT.